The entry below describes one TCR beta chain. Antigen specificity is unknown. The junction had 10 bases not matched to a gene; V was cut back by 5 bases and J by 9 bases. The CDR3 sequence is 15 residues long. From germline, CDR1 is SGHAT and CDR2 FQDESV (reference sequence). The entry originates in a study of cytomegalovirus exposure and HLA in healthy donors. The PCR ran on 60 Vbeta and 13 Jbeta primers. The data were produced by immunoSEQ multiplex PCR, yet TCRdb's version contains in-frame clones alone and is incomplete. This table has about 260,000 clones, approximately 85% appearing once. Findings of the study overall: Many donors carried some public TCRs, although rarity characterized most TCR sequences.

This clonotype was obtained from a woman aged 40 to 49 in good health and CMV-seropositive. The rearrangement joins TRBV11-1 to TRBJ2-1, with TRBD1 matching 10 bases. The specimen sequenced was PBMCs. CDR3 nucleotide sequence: TGTGCCAGCAGCATCCCCGGGACAGGGGACGGTGAGCAGTTCTTC. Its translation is CASSIPGTGDGEQFF.